The clone carrying this T cell receptor (beta chain) was seen more than once but under ten times. The antigen is not known. The template for TCR beta VDJ and CDR3 sequence profiling was genomic DNA. TCRdb reprocessed the reads via MiXCR and lists one record per CDR3 protein. The table shows under 350,000 distinct CDR3 sequences, with around 60% occurring only once. This sample is drawn from a study of CD8+CD57+ T cells in acquired aplastic anemia. Overall study: Average DNA yield from sorted CD4+ and CD8+ cells was about 3 ug. Study conclusions and caveats: Patients and controls had in common twenty-nine CD8+ CDR3 sequences. CD8+ Simpson's diversity did not differ significantly between patients and controls.

The germline V gene encodes CDR1 DFQATT and CDR2 SNEGSKA (reference sequence). J lost 5 bases, V lost 1 base, and 6 bases had no gene match. This CDR3 contains 14 residues. The J gene is TRBJ1-1, the V gene TRBV20-1; 8 bases line up with TRBD1. This sequence was found in a human donor with severe aplastic anemia or a healthy control (not recorded which). The sequencing sample was made of sorted CD4+, CD8+, or CD8+CD57+ T cells (not recorded which) from PBMCs. The DNA of the CDR3 is TGCAGTGCTAGAGCTGGACAGGGTTATACTGAAGCTTTCTTT. This codes for CSARAGQGYTEAFF.